These 32 T cell receptor beta chains share one sample of origin, sequenced in a study of technical replicates of blood from a handful of donors. Profiled with immunoSEQ multiplex PCR; TCRdb holds only in-frame clones, not every one. This sample has about 59,000 clones, with approximately 92% found just once. Sample: PBMCs. The receptors stem from a human donor in good health. Some clones in this sample may be carry-over from other donors' samples.

The chain joins TRBV7-9 to TRBJ1-3; tentatively, D is TRBD1 (5 bases). Per the germline V gene, CDR1 is SEHNR and CDR2 is FQNEAQ (reference sequence). The CDR3 consists of 16 residues. V was cut by 4 bases and J by 1 base, with 14 bases left in between. Here the CDR3 reads CASSSVKGTSGNTIYF. The DNA of the CDR3 is TGTGCCAGCAGCTCGGTTAAAGGGACTTCTGGAAACACCATATATTTT. The variable domain in full, with the rest retrieved from reference TRBV7-9 and TRBJ1-3, is DTGVSQNPRHKITKRGQNVTFRCDPISEHNRLYWYRQTLGQGPEFLTYFQNEAQLEKSRLLSDRFSAERPKGSFSTLEIQRTEQGDSAMYLCASSSVKGTSGNTIYFGEGSWLTVV.

The chain recombines TRBV18 with TRBJ2-1; TRBD2 agrees at 14 bases. Trimming cost V 4 bases and J 10 bases; bases outside gene matches: 0. Germline CDR1 is KGHSH and CDR2 is LQKENI. This CDR3 has 13 residues. CDR3 region: CASSRTSGGEQFF. The CDR3 DNA reads TGTGCCAGCTCACGGACTAGCGGGGGGGAGCAGTTCTTC.

This chain connects TRBV6-5 to TRBJ1-1, with 10 nucleotides matching TRBD1. Germline V gives CDR1 MNHEY, CDR2 SVGAGI. This CDR3 has 14 amino acids. V shed 6 bases, J shed 5 bases, and the junction held 6 bases outside the gene matches. The CDR3 here is CASSPDRGRTEAFF. CDR3 in DNA: TGTGCCAGCAGCCCCGACAGGGGGCGGACTGAAGCTTTCTTT.

The chain links TRBV7-3 to TRBJ2-1; TRBD2 is a possible D gene (6 bases). The germline CDR1 and CDR2 sequences are SGHTA and FQGTGA. CDR3 length: 16 amino acids. V lost 1 base and J lost 4, with 14 bases in between. The CDR3 sequence is CASSLSRESFYNEQFF. The CDR3 bases are TGTGCCAGCAGCTTAAGTCGGGAGAGCTTTTACAATGAGCAGTTCTTC.

The V gene is TRBV10-2, the J gene TRBJ2-7; 13 bases agree with TRBD2. V shed 5 bases and J 5 bases; nucleotides not matched to a gene: 9. There are 16 residues in the CDR3. CDR1 is WSHSY and CDR2 is SAAADI in the germline V gene. CDR3 in amino acids: CASSIRLAGGVDEQYF. In nucleotides, the CDR3 is TGCGCCAGCAGTATAAGACTAGCGGGGGGTGTCGACGAGCAGTACTTC.

The chain recombines TRBV5-1 with TRBJ2-7, with 9 bases that match TRBD2. The length of the CDR3 is 16 residues. V was clipped by 2 bases and J by 4 bases; unmatched bases: 10. Germline values: CDR1 SGHRS, CDR2 YFSETQ. The DNA for the CDR3 is TGCGCCAGCAGCTTAGCAAATGCGGGAGGGCGGTACGAGCAGTACTTC. This translates into CASSLANAGGRYEQYF.

The rearrangement joins TRBV20-1 to TRBJ1-1; D remains unclear. V was trimmed by 5 bases and J by 11 bases, leaving 15 bases between them. CDR1 and CDR2 (germline): DFQATT, SNEGSKA (reference sequence). This CDR3 region has 11 residues. CDR3 protein: CSAEIRGGAFF. DNA of the CDR3: TGCAGTGCTGAAATCCGGGGAGGCGCTTTCTTT.

The V gene is TRBV7-2, the J gene TRBJ1-1, with D unresolved. V dropped 3 bases and J dropped 0 bases, with 5 bases sitting between them. Germline V gives CDR1 SGHTA, CDR2 FQGNSA. The CDR3 is made up of 13 amino acids. The CDR3 DNA reads as TGTGCCAGCAGCTTCCGGTTGAACACTGAAGCTTTCTTT. It yields the protein CASSFRLNTEAFF.

The J gene is TRBJ2-7, the V gene TRBV5-6; TRBD1 matches 7 bases. This CDR3 is 13 amino acids long. Germline V gene lookup returns CDR1 SGHDT and CDR2 YYEEEE. J lost 7 bases, V lost 4 bases, and 8 bases had no gene match. The CDR3 protein is CASSTTGVGEQYF. CDR3 bases: TGTGCCAGCAGCACAACAGGGGTTGGAGAGCAGTACTTC.

This chain uses TRBV18 with TRBJ2-5; D might be TRBD2 (6 bases). The V end was cut by 3 bases, the J end by 4 bases, with 12 bases between. Germline V gene lookup returns CDR1 KGHSH and CDR2 LQKENI. The CDR3 sequence is 14 residues long. The CDR3 loop reads CASSPQLATETQYF. Here the CDR3 DNA reads TGTGCCAGCTCACCGCAACTAGCAACAGAGACCCAGTACTTC. Looking up the rest from reference TRBV18 and TRBJ2-5 gives the full variable domain: NAGVMQNPRHLVRRRGQEARLRCSPMKGHSHVYWYRQLPEEGLKFMVYLQKENIIDESGMPKERFSAEFPKEGPSILRIQQVVRGDSAAYFCASSPQLATETQYFGPGTRLLVL.

The V call is TRBV7-9, the J call TRBJ2-3; D is unclear. V lost 1 base and J 3 bases, leaving 14 bases between the germline ends. CDR1 and CDR2 (germline): SEHNR, FQNEAQ (reference sequence). CDR3 length: 16 amino acids. CDR3 amino acids: CASSLVARVRTDTQYF. DNA of the CDR3: TGTGCCAGCAGCTTAGTGGCCCGGGTTCGGACAGATACGCAGTATTTT. The whole variable domain, filled in from reference TRBV7-9 and TRBJ2-3, reads DTGVSQNPRHKITKRGQNVTFRCDPISEHNRLYWYRQTLGQGPEFLTYFQNEAQLEKSRLLSDRFSAERPKGSFSTLEIQRTEQGDSAMYLCASSLVARVRTDTQYFGPGTRLTVL.

This CDR3 reads CASTGHTNTEAFF. The DNA for the CDR3 is TGTGCCAGCACAGGCCATACGAACACTGAAGCTTTCTTT. V usage is TRBV25-1 and J usage is TRBJ1-1; D unresolved. The length of the CDR3 is 13 residues. V lost 7 bases and J lost 1, with 10 bases in between. The germline gives CDR1 MGHDK, CDR2 SYGVNS.

The genes are TRBV7-9 and TRBJ2-1; 9 bases line up with TRBD2. The CDR3 is 15 residues long. The germline CDR1 and CDR2 sequences are SEHNR and FQNEAQ (reference sequence). V gave up 6 bases and J gave up 1 base; unmatched junction bases: 4. The CDR3 DNA follows: TGTGCCAGCAGAAGACTAGCGGAGTCCTACAATGAGCAGTTCTTC. It encodes CASRRLAESYNEQFF.

This rearrangement joins TRBV11-2 to TRBJ1-4; D is unresolved. Trimming left V 2 bases short and J 4 bases short, with 8 bases between. The CDR3 totals 14 residues. Per the germline V gene, CDR1 is SGHAT and CDR2 is FQNNGV. The CDR3 nucleotides are TGTGCCAGCAGCTTATCCAGGCGTAATGAAAAACTGTTTTTT. It specifies CASSLSRRNEKLFF.

The chain uses TRBV5-1 and TRBJ2-7; 11 bases fit TRBD1. CDR1 is SGHRS and CDR2 is YFSETQ in the germline V gene. Germline trimming cut 3 bases from V and 5 bases from J; bases unmatched to any gene: 7. The CDR3 runs to 15 residues. The CDR3 region is CASSWGDRGRNEQYF. CDR3 DNA sequence: TGCGCCAGCAGCTGGGGGGACAGGGGGAGGAACGAGCAGTACTTC.

V and J are TRBV10-3 and TRBJ1-1, with D uncertain. Germline values: CDR1 ENHRY, CDR2 SYGVKD. CDR3 length: 12 amino acids. V was trimmed by 3 bases and J by 3 bases, leaving 5 bases between them. The CDR3 DNA follows: TGTGCCATCAGTGACGGTTACACTGAAGCTTTCTTT. Encoded protein: CAISDGYTEAFF.

The chain recombines TRBV5-5 with TRBJ2-2; 10 nucleotides line up with TRBD2. Trimming took 2 bases from V and 7 from J; bases not matched to a gene: 8. Germline V gene lookup returns CDR1 SGHKS and CDR2 YYEKEE (reference sequence). The CDR3 has 16 amino acids. The CDR3 sequence: CASSFSGGPRNGELFF. CDR3 DNA sequence: TGTGCCAGCAGCTTTAGCGGGGGGCCGAGGAACGGGGAGCTGTTTTTT.

This chain joins TRBV11-2 and TRBJ2-5; 8 bases line up with TRBD2. This CDR3 has 14 residues. With 7 bases clipped from V and 5 bases from J, the junction kept 9 bases outside the gene matches. The V gene's germline CDR1 is SGHAT and CDR2 FQNNGV. Here the CDR3 reads CASTLLAGRETQYF. The CDR3 DNA reads TGTGCCAGCACCCTCTTAGCGGGAAGGGAGACCCAGTACTTC. The whole variable domain, remainder taken from reference TRBV11-2 and TRBJ2-5, is EAGVAQSPRYKIIEKRQSVAFWCNPISGHATLYWYQQILGQGPKLLIQFQNNGVVDDSQLPKDRFSAERLKGVDSTLKIQPAKLEDSAVYLCASTLLAGRETQYFGPGTRLLVL.

The chain uses TRBV18 and TRBJ1-2; D is ambiguous. The germline gives CDR1 KGHSH, CDR2 LQKENI. Trimming took 3 bases from V and 5 from J, leaving 13 bases between them. There are 14 residues in the CDR3. CDR3 sequence (DNA): TGTGCCAGCTCACCCGAAGGAGGGCCTTATGGCTACACCTTC. This translates into CASSPEGGPYGYTF.

The chain employs TRBV21-1 and TRBJ2-7; no DNA check was done on the table's D call, TRBD2. TRBV21-1 is assigned pseudogene status. The length of the CDR3 is 18 residues. The CDR3 coding sequence is TGTGCCAGCAGCAGATGGCCTATAGTTAGACTAGCGGTCTACGAGCAGTACTTC. It specifies CASSRWPIVRLAVYEQYF.

The gene calls are TRBV4-1 and TRBJ2-3; no firm D call. The germline gives CDR1 MGHRA, CDR2 YSYEKL. The length of the CDR3 is 13 residues. Between the trimmed V and J ends, which lost 0 bases and 4 bases, there was a span of 5 bases. The CDR3 here is CASSQEAPDTQYF. The CDR3 DNA sequence: TGCGCCAGCAGCCAAGAGGCCCCAGATACGCAGTATTTT.

The chain joins TRBV5-4 to TRBJ2-3, with TRBD2 identical over 11 bases. Germline V gene lookup returns CDR1 SGHNT and CDR2 YYREEE (reference sequence). With V trimmed by 1 base and J by 6 bases, 13 bases remained unmatched. This CDR3 is built from 18 residues. CDR3 sequence (DNA): TGTGCCAGCAGCTTGACACTAGCGGGAGTGGGCTGGGAGGATACGCAGTATTTT. This codes for CASSLTLAGVGWEDTQYF.

The V and J genes are TRBV2 and TRBJ2-1; tentative D call: TRBD2 (5 bases). The CDR3 is made up of 19 amino acids. The germline CDR1 and CDR2 sequences are SNHLY and FYNNEI. The V gene lost 1 base and the J gene lost 4 bases, with 23 bases spanning the gap. The CDR3 is CASSEVAPPVAPLYNEQFF. CDR3 nucleotide sequence: TGTGCCAGCAGTGAAGTTGCTCCGCCCGTAGCGCCCTTATACAATGAGCAGTTCTTC.

The chain employs TRBV4-1 and TRBJ1-5, with 7 bases matching TRBD1. The germline V gene has CDR1 MGHRA and CDR2 YSYEKL. The CDR3 extends over 18 amino acids. Losses at the gene ends were 3 bases for V and 0 bases for J; bases not matched to a gene: 11. CDR3 DNA: TGCGCCAGCAGCCACCGGACAGGAGGGTTCTATAGCAATCAGCCCCAGCATTTT. Protein product: CASSHRTGGFYSNQPQHF.

The chain carries TRBV25-1 and TRBJ1-1, with D possibly TRBD1 on 6 matching bases. The V and J ends lost 6 bases and 4 bases respectively, with 12 bases between them. In germline, CDR1 is MGHDK, CDR2 SYGVNS. This CDR3 is 13 amino acids long. The CDR3 reads CASSPQGSTEAFF. The CDR3 DNA sequence: TGTGCCAGCAGCCCTCAGGGGAGCACTGAAGCTTTCTTT.

The rearrangement links TRBV7-2 to TRBJ2-3; TRBD1 might be the D (6 bases). CDR1 is SGHTA, CDR2 FQGNSA, per germline. The V end lost 1 base, the J end lost 3 bases, and 11 bases lay between the germline ends. The CDR3 has 15 amino acids. As DNA, the CDR3 is TGTGCCAGCAGCTTAGTCAGGGGTGGTACAGATACGCAGTATTTT. Translated, it gives CASSLVRGGTDTQYF.

This clone has a single count. The chain is built from TRBV30 and TRBJ2-3, with 10 positions matching TRBD1. CDR1 and CDR2 (germline): GTSNPN, SVGIG (reference sequence). The CDR3 totals 12 residues. Trimming cost V 5 bases and J 11 bases; bases outside gene matches: 7. In DNA form, the CDR3 reads TGTGCCTGGCGCGGACAGGGGGTTCTGCAGTATTTT. This codes for CAWRGQGVLQYF.

This chain connects TRBV13 to TRBJ2-6; D may be TRBD1 (6 bases). The CDR3 sequence is 18 residues long. Germline V lookup: CDR1 PRHDT, CDR2 FYEKMQ (reference sequence). V lost 0 bases and J lost 0, with 12 bases in between. CDR3 DNA sequence: TGTGCCAGCAGCTTAGGCCTCGGGACAAGCTCTGGGGCCAACGTCCTGACTTTC. Translated: CASSLGLGTSSGANVLTF.

V and J are TRBV5-1 and TRBJ2-7, with 12 bases matching TRBD2. CDR1 SGHRS and CDR2 YFSETQ come from the germline V gene. The CDR3 totals 16 residues. After removal of 7 bases from V and 0 bases from J, the junction contained 8 bases not matched to a gene. This CDR3 is CASAHGLAGNSYEQYF. In nucleotides, the CDR3 is TGCGCCAGCGCCCATGGACTAGCGGGGAACTCCTACGAGCAGTACTTC.

The chain carries TRBV5-1 and TRBJ2-1, with 8 positions matching TRBD1. This CDR3 comprises 14 residues. Germline trimming cut 0 bases from V and 6 bases from J; bases unmatched to any gene: 2. The V gene's germline CDR1 is SGHRS and CDR2 YFSETQ. CDR3 protein: CASSLGTGSNEQFF. The CDR3 DNA follows: TGCGCCAGCAGCTTGGGGACAGGGAGCAATGAGCAGTTCTTC.

This sequence joins TRBV15 and TRBJ2-6; 10 nucleotides line up with TRBD1. Germline V gene sequence: CDR1 LNHNV, CDR2 YYDKDF (reference sequence). The CDR3 has 17 residues. V was pared by 0 bases and J by 4 bases, with 3 bases of the junction left unmatched. The CDR3 reads CATSRETGGYGANVLTF. CDR3 sequence (DNA): TGTGCCACCAGCAGAGAGACAGGGGGCTACGGGGCCAACGTCCTGACTTTC.

J is TRBJ2-3 and V is TRBV30; 8 bases fit TRBD2. Germline CDR1 GTSNPN, CDR2 SVGIG (reference sequence). The CDR3 is 16 amino acids. With 2 bases clipped from V and 3 bases from J, the junction kept 10 bases outside the gene matches. The CDR3 sequence is CAWSWDLAGGTDTQYF. The CDR3 DNA follows: TGTGCCTGGAGTTGGGATCTAGCGGGTGGGACAGATACGCAGTATTTT. Looking up the rest from reference TRBV30 and TRBJ2-3 gives the full variable domain: SQTIHQWPATLVQPVGSPLSLECTVEGTSNPNLYWYRQAAGRGLQLLFYSVGIGQISSEVPQNLSASRPQDRQFILSSKKLLLSDSGFYLCAWSWDLAGGTDTQYFGPGTRLTVL.